The 7 T cell receptor beta chains in this list originate from one sample, sequenced in a study of blood T cell repertoires in COVID-19. TCRdb's copy holds only in-frame clones and misses some; the assay was immunoSEQ multiplex PCR. The sample carries around 290,000 clones, roughly 91% recorded once. Sequenced sample: PBMCs or T cells enriched from blood (not recorded which). These receptor sequences come from an older woman in a cohort exposed to, infected with or recovered from COVID-19 (not recorded which).

A remark on this clone: This same CDR3 is encoded by further DNA sequences in the sample. This sequence joins TRBV18 and TRBJ1-2, with D possibly being TRBD1 (5 bases). The CDR3 totals 13 residues. V was clipped by 6 bases and J by 3 bases, with 11 bases between them. Germline V gene lookup returns CDR1 KGHSH and CDR2 LQKENI. For the CDR3, the DNA is TGTGCCAGCTCGCCTGACAGAGACTATGGCTACACCTTC. Its protein is CASSPDRDYGYTF.

This clone was seen just once. The chain has TRBV19 and TRBJ1-5; tentatively, D is TRBD1 (5 bases). Trimming pared 5 bases from V and 5 bases from J, leaving 13 bases between. The CDR3 is 14 amino acids. In germline, CDR1 is LNHDA, CDR2 SQIVND (reference sequence). The chain's CDR3 is CASSPPGPYQPQHF. The CDR3 nucleotides read TGTGCCAGTAGTCCCCCAGGGCCCTATCAGCCCCAGCATTTT.

On this clone: The same CDR3 can be traced to other DNA sequences in this sample. The V gene is TRBV18, the J gene TRBJ2-3; D is unclear. The germline V gene encodes CDR1 KGHSH and CDR2 LQKENI. V gave up 3 bases and J gave up 0 bases, with 4 bases separating them. This CDR3 contains 13 residues. CDR3 residues: CASSPTSTDTQYF. The CDR3 bases are TGTGCCAGCTCACCGACTAGCACAGATACGCAGTATTTT.

This rearrangement joins TRBV11-2 to TRBJ2-2; perhaps TRBD2 as D (5 bases). The CDR3 loop spans 15 amino acids. V was shortened by 5 bases and J by 0 bases, with 10 bases between the two germline ends. The germline gives CDR1 SGHAT, CDR2 FQNNGV. In nucleotides, the CDR3 is TGTGCCAGCAGCCGACGGACTCCGAACACCGGGGAGCTGTTTTTT. It encodes CASSRRTPNTGELFF.

The V call is TRBV9, the J call TRBJ2-1; perhaps TRBD2 as D (5 bases). CDR3 length: 14 amino acids. V lost 1 base and J lost 10, with 15 bases in between. Germline loops: CDR1 SGDLS, CDR2 YYNGEE. The CDR3 spells CASSVRLANSEQFF. CDR3 coding DNA: TGTGCCAGCAGCGTAAGGCTAGCTAACTCCGAGCAGTTCTTC.

The chain carries TRBV18 and TRBJ2-1, with TRBD2 as a possible D gene (5 bases). Trimming cost V 4 bases and J 2 bases, with 9 bases left between them. CDR1 and CDR2 (germline): KGHSH, LQKENI. The CDR3 extends over 14 amino acids. CDR3: CASSQTGTYNEQFF. CDR3 sequence (DNA): TGTGCCAGCTCACAAACCGGGACCTACAATGAGCAGTTCTTC.

J is TRBJ2-1 and V is TRBV7-8; 13 positions match TRBD2. Germline CDR1 is SGHVS and CDR2 is FQNEAQ. The V gene end was trimmed by 7 bases and the J gene end by 7 bases; junction bases not matched to a gene: 22. The CDR3 has 20 residues. The CDR3 reads CASTRLAGTSGTVRGNEQFF. CDR3 coding DNA: TGTGCCAGCACCAGATTAGCCGGGACTAGCGGGACCGTAAGGGGGAATGAGCAGTTCTTC.